Listed here are 19 T cell receptor beta chains from one sample, sequenced in a study of CXCR3-negative and CXCR3-positive naive CD8 T cells. General study findings and limits: For CXCR3-positive naive cells, TRB CDR3s were more hydrophobic than those of CXCR3-negative naive cells.

These receptors lack a known antigen. Libraries were UMI-labeled 5' RACE TRB cDNA. One entry per CDR3 protein, without DNA, is what TCRdb gives after re-calling the 5' RACE reads. This table holds tens of thousands of distinct CDR3 sequences. The sample comprised naive CXCR3+ CD8+ T cells from blood. The sample's subset: CD45RO-CCR7+CD27+CD95- naive CD8+ T cells expressing CXCR3 (TNR3+). The receptors were sampled from a human donor in good health. Some clones in this sample may be carry-over from other donors' samples.

The chain joins TRBV7-9 to TRBJ2-3; no DNA is available, so the TRBD2 call from TCRdb remains unchecked. CDR3 length: 14 residues. Germline V CDR1 and CDR2: SEHNR, FQNEAQ (reference sequence). CDR3 residues: CASRGGGYTDTQYF.

The CDR3 here is CASSTGASNQPQHF. The chain couples TRBV6-5 to TRBJ1-5; there is no DNA to check the TCRdb D call of TRBD1. Per the germline V gene, CDR1 is MNHEY and CDR2 is SVGAGI. This CDR3 region has 14 residues.

The rearrangement links TRBV28 to TRBJ2-1; without DNA, the TCRdb call of TRBD1 cannot be checked. The CDR3 has 15 amino acids. CDR1 and CDR2 from the germline V gene are MDHEN and SYDVKM. CDR3 residues: CASSLTGGAYNEQFF.

The CDR3 loop is CASSHRSTGINSPLHF. The V and J genes are TRBV5-1 and TRBJ1-6; absent DNA, TCRdb's TRBD1 call cannot be checked. Germline V gene data show CDR1 as SGHRS and CDR2 as YFSETQ. The CDR3 extends over 16 amino acids.

The rearrangement links TRBV28 to TRBJ2-3; no DNA is available, so the TRBD1 call from TCRdb remains unchecked. Germline assignment: CDR1 MDHEN and CDR2 SYDVKM. The CDR3 runs to 15 residues. The chain's CDR3 is CASSQRSGATDTQYF.

The chain is built from TRBV6-4 and TRBJ1-1. Germline V lookup: CDR1 MRHNA, CDR2 SNTAGT. The CDR3 runs to 15 residues. The CDR3 spells CASSDGEGPNTEAFF.

CDR3 sequence reads: CSARGWADYEQYF. The chain is built from TRBV20-1 and TRBJ2-7. Germline V gives CDR1 DFQATT, CDR2 SNEGSKA (reference sequence). There are 13 residues in the CDR3.

The chain uses TRBV4-1 and TRBJ2-2. The CDR3 loop spans 14 amino acids. From germline, CDR1 is MGHRA and CDR2 YSYEKL. The CDR3: CASSQYMNTGELFF.

The chain carries TRBV27 and TRBJ2-1; the TRBD1 assignment by TCRdb is unverifiable without DNA. The CDR3 covers 13 residues. CDR1 and CDR2 from the germline V gene are MNHEY and SMNVEV (reference sequence). This CDR3 is CASSTGTGGYPFF.

The gene calls are TRBV25-1 and TRBJ2-1; TCRdb returns TRBD1, unconfirmable since there is no DNA. In germline, CDR1 is MGHDK, CDR2 SYGVNS. The CDR3 length is 11 residues. CDR3 sequence: CASSPGNEQFF.

This chain uses TRBV27 with TRBJ2-7; the D call of TRBD2 rests on TCRdb alone, since no DNA is present to check it. From germline, CDR1 is MNHEY and CDR2 SMNVEV (reference sequence). CDR3 length: 14 amino acids. The CDR3 here is CASGPERESGEQYF.

The genes are TRBV13 and TRBJ2-7; the TCRdb call, TRBD1, lacks DNA for checking. The CDR3 runs 16 residues. From germline, CDR1 is PRHDT and CDR2 FYEKMQ (reference sequence). CDR3 loop: CASSLGGQGESYEQYF.

The chain recombines TRBV14 with TRBJ2-5. CDR3 length: 11 amino acids. Germline V lookup: CDR1 SGHDN, CDR2 FVKESK. The CDR3 is CASSLGIDQYF.

The chain is built from TRBV28 and TRBJ2-7; TCRdb reports TRBD1, a call that lacks DNA to check it against. This CDR3 spans 14 amino acids. Germline V gene lookup returns CDR1 MDHEN and CDR2 SYDVKM. CDR3 residues: CASSAPGPSDEQYF.

The V call is TRBV9, the J call TRBJ2-7; TCRdb designates TRBD1, a call that cannot be tested without DNA. Germline V gene lookup returns CDR1 SGDLS and CDR2 YYNGEE. This CDR3 contains 13 residues. CDR3 sequence: CASSPRDNYEQYF.

The J gene is TRBJ2-3, the V gene TRBV29-1; TCRdb returns TRBD1, unconfirmable since there is no DNA. CDR1 is SQVTM and CDR2 is ANQGSEA in the germline V gene. The CDR3 has 16 amino acids. This CDR3 reads CSVEWTWDFNTDTQYF.

V usage is TRBV7-9 and J usage is TRBJ1-5; TCRdb designates TRBD1, a call that cannot be tested without DNA. Germline V lookup: CDR1 SEHNR, CDR2 FQNEAQ (reference sequence). This CDR3 contains 15 residues. The CDR3 here is CASSPPGSSNQPQHF.

The V gene is TRBV6-2 or TRBV6-3, the J gene TRBJ2-2. CDR1 and CDR2 from the germline V gene are MNHEY and SVGEGT. This CDR3 contains 11 residues. CDR3 residues: CASGNTGELFF.

The chain combines TRBV30 with TRBJ2-4; TCRdb proposes TRBD1, but this gene call is untestable without DNA. Germline V lookup: CDR1 GTSNPN, CDR2 SVGIG (reference sequence). This CDR3 has 16 amino acids. This CDR3 is CAWSRDRGVTKNIQYF.